The 13 T cell receptor beta chains listed next were all sequenced from one sample in a study of blood T cell repertoires in COVID-19. TCRdb's table, derived via immunoSEQ multiplex PCR, lists solely in-frame clones and lacks some. This sample carries some 130,000 clones, around nine tenths of them seen once, and the ten largest clones take about an eighth. Sequencing was carried out using peripheral blood. All receptors come from a woman between 70 and 85 years old with COVID-19, enrolled during active disease.

The gene calls are TRBV7-9 and TRBJ1-3; D unclear. The CDR3 length is 12 residues. Germline CDR1 SEHNR, CDR2 FQNEAQ (reference sequence). V lost 5 bases and J 4 bases, leaving 6 bases between the germline ends. For the CDR3, the DNA is TGTGCCAGCAGCCAGTTAGGAAACACCATATATTTT. It yields the protein CASSQLGNTIYF.

V is TRBV5-1 and J is TRBJ2-7, with a tentative D call TRBD1 (6 bases). The CDR3 sequence is 13 residues long. Germline loops: CDR1 SGHRS, CDR2 YFSETQ. V gave up 5 bases and J gave up 1 base, with 10 bases separating them. The CDR3 DNA is TGCGCCAGCAGGATTGGACAGTCCTACGAGCAGTACTTC. Its protein product is CASRIGQSYEQYF. Full variable domain (missing parts from reference TRBV5-1 and TRBJ2-7): KAGVTQTPRYLIKTRGQQVTLSCSPISGHRSVSWYQQTPGQGLQFLFEYFSETQRNKGNFPGRFSGRQFSNSRSEMNVSTLELGDSALYLCASRIGQSYEQYFGPGTRLTVT.

V gene TRBV2 combines with J gene TRBJ1-5; D is unclear. CDR3 length equals 13 residues. CDR1 and CDR2 (germline): SNHLY, FYNNEI. Trimming took 3 bases from V and 9 from J, leaving 12 bases between them. CDR3 sequence (DNA): TGTGCCAGCAGTGAGCGGGGAGAGGGGCCCCAGCATTTT. It encodes CASSERGEGPQHF.

This chain connects TRBV19 to TRBJ2-7, with TRBD2 matching 9 bases. CDR1 is LNHDA, CDR2 SQIVND, per germline (reference sequence). The CDR3 contains 15 residues. Germline trimming cut 5 bases from V and 3 bases from J; bases unmatched to any gene: 8. CDR3 sequence: CASSLSRAGGYEQYF. CDR3 DNA: TGTGCCAGTAGTTTATCCCGAGCGGGGGGCTACGAGCAGTACTTC.

The chain joins TRBV5-4 to TRBJ1-1; the D gene is possibly TRBD1 (6 bases). Germline-derived CDR1 and CDR2 are SGHNT and YYREEE (reference sequence). V was pared by 0 bases and J by 5 bases, with 11 bases between. The CDR3 has 14 amino acids. The DNA of the CDR3 is TGTGCCAGCAGCTTGGAACAGGGAGGGACTGAAGCTTTCTTT. It codes for CASSLEQGGTEAFF.

The chain uses TRBV4-1 and TRBJ2-3, with 10 bases aligning to TRBD1. Germline assignment: CDR1 MGHRA and CDR2 YSYEKL. This CDR3 comprises 15 residues. J gave up 6 bases and V 4 bases, and 7 bases lay outside the gene matches. CDR3 in amino acids: CASSPGQGGRDTQYF. CDR3 in DNA: TGCGCCAGCAGCCCAGGACAGGGGGGCCGGGATACGCAGTATTTT.

This clone was seen repeatedly, ten times or more. This sequence joins TRBV28 and TRBJ2-5; 10 bases agree with TRBD1. With 5 bases clipped from V and 5 bases from J, the junction kept 5 bases outside the gene matches. Germline CDR1 MDHEN, CDR2 SYDVKM. The CDR3 extends over 14 amino acids. CDR3 loop: CASSTGQGGETQYF. In nucleotides, the CDR3 is TGTGCCAGCAGTACCGGACAGGGGGGGGAGACCCAGTACTTC.

The sample holds a few counts of this clone. The chain employs TRBV21-1 and TRBJ2-2; TRBD1 is the table's D call and was not checked against the DNA. TRBV21-1 is a pseudogene. There are 17 residues in the CDR3. CDR3 in DNA: TGTGCCAGCAGCGATAAGGGGACAGGGGGGGACACCGGGGAGCTGTTTTTT. Its translation: CASSDKGTGGDTGELFF.

The chain joins TRBV19 to TRBJ2-1, with TRBD1 matching 9 bases. The trim removed 5 bases at V and 6 bases at J, leaving 8 bases unmatched. The CDR3 contains 15 residues. Germline V gene data show CDR1 as LNHDA and CDR2 as SQIVND (reference sequence). The CDR3 bases are TGTGCCAGTAGTCCGGGGGACAGGGCGACCAATGAGCAGTTCTTC. This translates into CASSPGDRATNEQFF.

Here the CDR3 DNA reads TGCGCCAGCAGCTCGGGGGACAGCACAGATACGCAGTATTTT. It specifies CASSSGDSTDTQYF. The V call is TRBV5-1, the J call TRBJ2-3; a weak D match, TRBD2 (6 bases). The CDR3 totals 14 residues. V was trimmed by 3 bases and J by 0 bases, leaving 8 bases between them. Germline lookup yields CDR1 SGHRS and CDR2 YFSETQ.

V and J are TRBV2 and TRBJ1-2, with 8 bases aligning to TRBD1. Unmatched junction bases numbered 11, after V lost 7 bases and J lost 4 bases. Germline V gene sequence: CDR1 SNHLY, CDR2 FYNNEI. The CDR3 contains 15 residues. The CDR3 is CASTSGQGGFYGYTF. CDR3 DNA sequence: TGTGCCAGCACCTCCGGACAGGGAGGGTTCTATGGCTACACCTTC.

The chain has TRBV4-1 and TRBJ1-6; 7 bases match TRBD1. V was pared by 4 bases and J by 10 bases, with 7 bases of the junction left unmatched. Germline CDR1 and CDR2: MGHRA and YSYEKL. This CDR3 has 14 amino acids. In nucleotides, the CDR3 is TGCGCCAGCAGCCCCGACAGGGTCTTCTCACCCCTCCACTTT. Encoded protein: CASSPDRVFSPLHF.

This clone was counted a few times. Other DNA variants within this sample encode the same CDR3. The chain uses TRBV28 and TRBJ1-4; TRBD1 matches at 8 bases. Germline loops: CDR1 MDHEN, CDR2 SYDVKM. This CDR3 comprises 12 residues. J was trimmed by 8 bases and V by 4 bases; bases with no gene match: 0. CDR3 bases: TGTGCCAGCAGTTGGACAGGGGAAAAACTGTTTTTT. Translation: CASSWTGEKLFF.